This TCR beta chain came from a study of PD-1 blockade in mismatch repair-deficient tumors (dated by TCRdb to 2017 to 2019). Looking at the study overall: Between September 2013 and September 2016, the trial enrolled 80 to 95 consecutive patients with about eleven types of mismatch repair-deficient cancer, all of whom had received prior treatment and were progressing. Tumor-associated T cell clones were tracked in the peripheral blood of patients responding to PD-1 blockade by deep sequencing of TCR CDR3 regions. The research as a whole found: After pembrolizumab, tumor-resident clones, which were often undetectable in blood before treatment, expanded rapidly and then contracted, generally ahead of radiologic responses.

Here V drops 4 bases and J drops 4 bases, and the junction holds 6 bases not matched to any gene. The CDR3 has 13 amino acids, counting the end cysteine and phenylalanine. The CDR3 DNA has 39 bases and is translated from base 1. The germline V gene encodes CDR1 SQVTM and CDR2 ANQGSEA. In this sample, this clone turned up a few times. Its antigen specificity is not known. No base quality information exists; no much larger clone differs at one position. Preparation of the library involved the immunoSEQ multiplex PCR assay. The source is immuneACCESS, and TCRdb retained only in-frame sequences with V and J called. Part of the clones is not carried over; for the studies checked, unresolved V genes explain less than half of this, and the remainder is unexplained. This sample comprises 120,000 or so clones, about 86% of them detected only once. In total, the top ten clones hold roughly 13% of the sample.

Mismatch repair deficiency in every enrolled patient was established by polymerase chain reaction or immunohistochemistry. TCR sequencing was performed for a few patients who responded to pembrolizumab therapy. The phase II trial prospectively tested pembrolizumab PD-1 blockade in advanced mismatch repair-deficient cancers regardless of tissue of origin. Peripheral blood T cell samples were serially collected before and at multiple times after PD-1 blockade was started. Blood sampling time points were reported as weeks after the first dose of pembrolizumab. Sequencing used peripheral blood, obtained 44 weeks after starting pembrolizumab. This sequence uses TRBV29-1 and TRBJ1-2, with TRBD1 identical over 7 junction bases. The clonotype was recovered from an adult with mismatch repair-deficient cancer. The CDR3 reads CSVGTGPSYGYTF. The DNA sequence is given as TGCAGCGTTGGGACAGGCCCGTCCTATGGCTACACCTTC.